One sample yielded the 6 T cell receptor beta chains listed below, sequenced in a study of blood T cell repertoires in COVID-19. TCRdb's table, derived via immunoSEQ multiplex PCR, lists solely in-frame clones and lacks some. Counted here are around 100,000 clones, over 75% occurring once; the ten biggest clones make up approximately 13%. The specimen was peripheral blood. These receptors all come from a human donor in a cohort sampled during active or convalescent COVID-19.

Comment on this clone: The identical CDR3 is also encoded by other nucleotide sequences in the sample. This CDR3 reads CASSLGGGEKLFF. The CDR3, as DNA: TGTGCCAGCAGCTTAGGGGGAGGGGAAAAACTGTTTTTT. The chain combines TRBV7-9 with TRBJ1-4; D call uncertain. CDR1 SEHNR and CDR2 FQNEAQ come from the germline V gene (reference sequence). V lost 1 base to trimming and J lost 8 bases, with 8 bases between them. This CDR3 is 13 amino acids long.

The chain carries TRBV7-2 and TRBJ2-3; no firm D call. The germline CDR1 and CDR2 sequences are SGHTA and FQGNSA. This CDR3 comprises 12 residues. V was pared by 5 bases and J by 0 bases, with 3 bases between. The CDR3 loop reads CASSPSTDTQYF. The CDR3 DNA reads as TGTGCCAGCAGCCCTAGCACAGATACGCAGTATTTT.

The J gene is TRBJ1-1, the V gene TRBV13; 7 bases are a match to TRBD1. The junction had 6 bases not matched to a gene; V was cut back by 6 bases and J by 5 bases. The CDR3 runs 13 residues. Per the germline V gene, CDR1 is PRHDT and CDR2 is FYEKMQ (reference sequence). Here the CDR3 reads CASRYDRETEAFF. CDR3 nucleotide sequence: TGTGCCAGCAGGTATGACAGGGAGACTGAAGCTTTCTTT.

The chain is built from TRBV11-2 and TRBJ1-2, with D possibly being TRBD1 (5 bases). V lost 1 base to trimming and J lost 5 bases, with 11 bases between them. The CDR3 contains 14 residues. The V gene's germline CDR1 is SGHAT and CDR2 FQNNGV. The CDR3 nucleotides are TGTGCCAGCAGCTTAGCGGGGGAAGGTTATGGCTACACCTTC. This codes for CASSLAGEGYGYTF.

The chain carries TRBV4-1 and TRBJ1-2, with D perhaps TRBD1 (5 bases). The CDR3 sequence is 16 residues long. Germline CDR1 MGHRA, CDR2 YSYEKL. V was shortened by 1 base and J by 6 bases, with 18 bases between the two germline ends. Here the CDR3 reads CASSQVSRVRVDGYTF. DNA of the CDR3: TGCGCCAGCAGCCAAGTCTCTCGGGTCAGGGTGGATGGCTACACCTTC.

This clone occurred a few times. CDR3 bases: TGTGCCAGCAGACGACAGGGGGCGCAGGGACAGCCCCAGCATTTT. This gives the protein CASRRQGAQGQPQHF. This chain uses TRBV27 with TRBJ1-5; 10 positions match TRBD1. CDR3 length: 15 residues. CDR1 and CDR2 from the germline V gene are MNHEY and SMNVEV (reference sequence). Germline trimming cut 6 bases from V and 7 bases from J; bases unmatched to any gene: 9.